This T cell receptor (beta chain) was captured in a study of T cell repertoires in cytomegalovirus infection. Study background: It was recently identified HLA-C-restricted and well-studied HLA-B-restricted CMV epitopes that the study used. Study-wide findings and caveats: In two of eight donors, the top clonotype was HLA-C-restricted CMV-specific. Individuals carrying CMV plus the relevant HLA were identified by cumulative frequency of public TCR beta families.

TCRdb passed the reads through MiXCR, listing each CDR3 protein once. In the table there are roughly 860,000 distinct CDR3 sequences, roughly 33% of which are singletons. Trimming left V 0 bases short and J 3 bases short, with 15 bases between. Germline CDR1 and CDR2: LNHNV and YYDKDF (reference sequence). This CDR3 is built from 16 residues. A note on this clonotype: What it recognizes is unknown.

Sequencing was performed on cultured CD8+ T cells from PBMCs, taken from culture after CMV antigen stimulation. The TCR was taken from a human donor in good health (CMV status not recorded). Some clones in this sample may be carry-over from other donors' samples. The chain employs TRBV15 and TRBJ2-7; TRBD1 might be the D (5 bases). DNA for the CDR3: TGTGCCACCAGCAGAGATTTCTCCGACAGAGTCTACGAGCAGTACGTC. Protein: CATSRDFSDRVYEQYV.